The rows below give T cell receptor beta chains drawn from one sample of a study of cytomegalovirus exposure and HLA in healthy donors. Only in-frame clones appear in the TCRdb table, and some are missing; sequencing was by immunoSEQ multiplex PCR. The sample shows some 70,000 clones, around 72% of them seen only once. What was sequenced was PBMCs. These receptors were obtained from a male donor in good health and CMV-seropositive. CDR3s include the opening cysteine and the closing phenylalanine or tryptophan. A D gene is named only where the DNA matches it firmly. Expanded clones get a size class; other rows say once, few or many, or leave the size out.

D: TRBD2; J: TRBJ2-1; size: .; V: TRBV29-1; DNA: TGCAGCGTTCGGCGGGGGGGCTACAATGAGCAGTTCTTC; CDR3: CSVRRGGYNEQFF
D: .; J: TRBJ2-4; size: .; V: TRBV27; DNA: TGTGCCAGCAAGGGCAGGGGAAAAAACATTCAGTACTTC; CDR3: CASKGRGKNIQYF
D: TRBD2; J: TRBJ2-3; size: .; V: TRBV11-2; DNA: TGTGCCAGCAGCTTAATGCGGGGGGATACAGATACGCAGTATTTT; CDR3: CASSLMRGDTDTQYF
D: TRBD2; J: TRBJ2-7; size: .; V: TRBV19; DNA: TGTGCCAGTTCCCCCCGGGGGGATGACGAGCAGTACTTC; CDR3: CASSPRGDDEQYF
D: .; J: TRBJ2-1; size: once; V: TRBV2; DNA: TGTGCCAGCACCCGGGGGGCGGGTGAGCAGTTCTTC; CDR3: CASTRGAGEQFF
D: .; J: TRBJ1-2; size: .; V: TRBV9; DNA: TGTGCCAGTTGGGGCGGGGTGGGCTACACCTTC; CDR3: CASWGGVGYTF
D: .; J: TRBJ2-3; size: .; V: TRBV7-9; DNA: TGTTCCAGCAGCCTAGGAGGGGGGGCTCAAGATACGCAGTATTTT; CDR3: CSSSLGGGAQDTQYF
D: TRBD2; J: TRBJ2-1; size: .; V: TRBV7-9; DNA: TGTTCCAGCAGCCGGGGGGGCGGGCTAGCGGGAGTGAATGAGCAGTTCTTC; CDR3: CSSSRGGGLAGVNEQFF
D: .; J: TRBJ2-1; size: .; V: TRBV7-3; DNA: TGTGCCAGCAGCACAGGGACGGACTACAATGAGCAGTTCTTC; CDR3: CASSTGTDYNEQFF
D: TRBD2; J: TRBJ2-1; size: .; V: TRBV5-1; DNA: TGCGCCAGCAGCTTGGATTCAGCGACTAGCGGCGAGCAGTTCTTC; CDR3: CASSLDSATSGEQFF
D: .; J: TRBJ1-6; size: .; V: TRBV2; DNA: TGTGCCAGCAACGTAGGGGTGAATTCACCCCTCCACTTT; CDR3: CASNVGVNSPLHF
D: TRBD1; J: TRBJ2-7; size: .; V: TRBV19; DNA: TGTGCCAGTAGTATAGGAGGCCCAAGGGGGCAGGAGCAGTACTTC; CDR3: CASSIGGPRGQEQYF
D: .; J: TRBJ2-5; size: .; V: TRBV10-2; DNA: TGCGCCAGCAGTGGTCTGGTGGCGGATTTTAAAGAGACCCAGTACTTC; CDR3: CASSGLVADFKETQYF
D: .; J: TRBJ1-2; size: .; V: TRBV5-1; DNA: TGCGCCAGCAGCGCGGGGTTTGACTATGGCTACACCTTC; CDR3: CASSAGFDYGYTF
D: .; J: TRBJ1-2; size: .; V: TRBV6-5; DNA: TGTGCCAGCAGAGCGGCACAACGAAAAGGAGGCTACACCTTC; CDR3: CASRAAQRKGGYTF
D: TRBD1; J: TRBJ1-3; size: few; V: TRBV15; DNA: TGTGCCACCAGCAGAGGGACAGGGGACACGGGAAACACCATATATTTT; CDR3: CATSRGTGDTGNTIYF
D: .; J: TRBJ1-1; size: .; V: TRBV11-2; DNA: TGTGCCAGCAGCTTCTTCGAGACTGAAGCTTTCTTT; CDR3: CASSFFETEAFF
D: .; J: TRBJ1-3; size: .; V: TRBV25-1; DNA: TGTGCCAGCAGTGACATTGGACTGATCTCTGGAAACACCATATATTTT; CDR3: CASSDIGLISGNTIYF
D: TRBD2; J: TRBJ2-1; size: few; V: TRBV7-7; DNA: TGTGCCAGCAGTCTTCGACTAGCGGGAGGGCTGTACAATGAGCAGTTCTTC; CDR3: CASSLRLAGGLYNEQFF
D: .; J: TRBJ1-2; size: .; V: TRBV11-2; DNA: TGTGCCAGCAGCTTAGATCGACTAACACAGGGCACGGGTGGCTACACCTTC; CDR3: CASSLDRLTQGTGGYTF
D: .; J: TRBJ2-4; size: .; V: TRBV2; DNA: TGTGCCAGCAGTGCCCGACTAGGTGGAATGAGAAACATTCAGTACTTC; CDR3: CASSARLGGMRNIQYF
D: TRBD2; J: TRBJ2-3; size: .; V: TRBV27; DNA: TGTGCCAGCGGGACTAGCGGGCCCCAAGGGGGCACAGATACGCAGTATTTT; CDR3: CASGTSGPQGGTDTQYF
D: .; J: TRBJ1-1; size: .; V: TRBV30; DNA: TGTGCCTGGAAATCGTTGGACAGACAAGCTTTCTTT; CDR3: CAWKSLDRQAFF
D: TRBD1; J: TRBJ2-7; size: .; V: TRBV2; DNA: TGTGCCAGCAGTGCGGGACAGGCCCGCGAGCAGTACTTC; CDR3: CASSAGQAREQYF
D: TRBD1; J: TRBJ2-4; size: .; V: TRBV5-1; DNA: TGCGCCAGCAGCTTAAGGGGACAGGGAGGGAACATTCAGTACTTC; CDR3: CASSLRGQGGNIQYF
D: .; J: TRBJ1-1; size: .; V: TRBV18; DNA: TGTGCCAGCTCACCACCTTTAGAGGGCACTGAAGCTTTCTTT; CDR3: CASSPPLEGTEAFF
D: .; J: TRBJ2-7; size: .; V: TRBV18; DNA: TGTGCCAGCTCACCGGGCACCTCCTACGAGCAGTACTTC; CDR3: CASSPGTSYEQYF
D: .; J: TRBJ2-5; size: few; V: TRBV5-4; DNA: TGTGCCAGCAGCCGCACAGAACAAGAGACCCAGTACTTC; CDR3: CASSRTEQETQYF
D: TRBD2; J: TRBJ2-5; size: .; V: TRBV5-8; DNA: TGTGCCAGCAGCACCGGGACTAGCGGGGGGTACCAAGAGACCCAGTACTTC; CDR3: CASSTGTSGGYQETQYF
D: TRBD1; J: TRBJ2-1; size: .; V: TRBV2; DNA: TGTGCCAGCAGTGAGGGACAGGGTTGGAATGAGCAGTTCTTC; CDR3: CASSEGQGWNEQFF
D: .; J: TRBJ1-1; size: .; V: TRBV7-9; DNA: TGTGCCAGCAGTCCGGACAGCATGAACACTGAAGCTTTCTTT; CDR3: CASSPDSMNTEAFF
D: .; J: TRBJ2-1; size: .; V: TRBV19; DNA: TGTGCCAGTAGTATAGTAGTGAGCTCCTACAATGAGCAGTTCTTC; CDR3: CASSIVVSSYNEQFF
D: .; J: TRBJ1-5; size: .; V: TRBV27; DNA: TGTGCCAGCAGTTTAAGAGGGAGCAGCAATCAGCCCCAGCATTTT; CDR3: CASSLRGSSNQPQHF
D: .; J: TRBJ1-1; size: .; V: TRBV19; DNA: TGTGCCAGTAGTATTGGACAGTTCAACACTGAAGCTTTCTTT; CDR3: CASSIGQFNTEAFF
D: .; J: TRBJ1-1; size: .; V: TRBV19; DNA: TGTGCCAGTACCCGGGGGGGGTTTCGGAACACTGAAGCTTTCTTT; CDR3: CASTRGGFRNTEAFF
D: .; J: TRBJ2-1; size: .; V: TRBV12-2; DNA: TGTGCAAGTCCCCTACGGTCGGAGACTAGCGGGAGTAAGGTGAGAGATGAGCAGTTCTTC; CDR3: CASPLRSETSGSKVRDEQFF
D: .; J: TRBJ1-1; size: .; V: TRBV18; DNA: TGTGCCAGCTCACCAAGCTCGGGGCGGGGAGCTTTCTTT; CDR3: CASSPSSGRGAFF
D: TRBD1; J: TRBJ1-1; size: .; V: TRBV18; DNA: TGTGCCAGCTCCGAATACAGGGGTAACACTGAAGCTTTCTTT; CDR3: CASSEYRGNTEAFF
D: .; J: TRBJ2-7; size: few; V: TRBV7-9; DNA: TGTGCCAGCAGCTTAGGACAGTCGGGCTATGAGCAGTACTTC; CDR3: CASSLGQSGYEQYF
D: TRBD2; J: TRBJ2-1; size: .; V: TRBV19; DNA: TGTGCCAGTAGTATAGTCGGGACTAGCCCGGGGGAGCAGTTCTTC; CDR3: CASSIVGTSPGEQFF
D: TRBD1; J: TRBJ2-7; size: .; V: TRBV29-1; DNA: TGCAGCGTTGCAGGGGGAAATACCTACGAGCAGTACTTC; CDR3: CSVAGGNTYEQYF
D: .; J: TRBJ1-2; size: .; V: TRBV7-3; DNA: TGTGCCAGCAGCTTTATGTCCGGTGGCTACACCTTC; CDR3: CASSFMSGGYTF
D: .; J: TRBJ2-5; size: .; V: TRBV5-5; DNA: TGTGCCAGCAGCTTGGAGGCGGGGCTTAGGGAGACCCAGTACTTC; CDR3: CASSLEAGLRETQYF
D: .; J: TRBJ2-2; size: few; V: TRBV18; DNA: TGTGCCAGCTCACCCTCCCTCACCGGGGAGCTGTTTTTT; CDR3: CASSPSLTGELFF
D: TRBD2; J: TRBJ2-3; size: once; V: TRBV7-9; DNA: TGTTCCAGCACCTTTAGCGGGATGGAAGATACGCAGTATTTT; CDR3: CSSTFSGMEDTQYF
D: .; J: TRBJ1-2; size: .; V: TRBV7-2; DNA: TGTGCCAGCAGCTTAGCGGCGACACCCTATGGCTACACCTTC; CDR3: CASSLAATPYGYTF
D: .; J: TRBJ1-1; size: few; V: TRBV10-2; DNA: TGCGCCAGCCGGGGTAACACTGAAGCTTTCTTT; CDR3: CASRGNTEAFF
D: TRBD2; J: TRBJ2-5; size: .; V: TRBV18; DNA: TGTGCCAGCTCACCGGGGACTAGCAGAGAGACCCAGTACTTC; CDR3: CASSPGTSRETQYF
D: TRBD2; J: TRBJ2-7; size: .; V: TRBV4-1; DNA: TGCGCCAGCAGCCTGAAGTACCGCTCTCTAGCGGGAGGTGCCTACGAGCAGTACTTC; CDR3: CASSLKYRSLAGGAYEQYF
D: .; J: TRBJ2-5; size: .; V: TRBV30; DNA: TGTGCCTGGAGCTCGGGGCAAGAGACCCAGTACTTC; CDR3: CAWSSGQETQYF
D: .; J: TRBJ2-4; size: .; V: TRBV7-9; DNA: TGTGCCAGCAGCTTAGACCCGGGCATTCAGTACTTC; CDR3: CASSLDPGIQYF
D: TRBD1; J: TRBJ2-7; size: few; V: TRBV6-1; DNA: TGTGCCAGCAGTAAGGGGTCAGGGGGCGGCCTCGAGCAGTACTTC; CDR3: CASSKGSGGGLEQYF
D: .; J: TRBJ2-2; size: .; V: TRBV19; DNA: TGTGCCAGTACAGATCCGAACACCGGGGAGCTGTTTTTT; CDR3: CASTDPNTGELFF
D: TRBD2; J: TRBJ2-3; size: .; V: TRBV7-2; DNA: TGTGCCAGCAGCCCGGCGGGGGTCACAGATACGCAGTATTTT; CDR3: CASSPAGVTDTQYF
D: .; J: TRBJ1-6; size: .; V: TRBV10-2; DNA: TGCGCCAGCAGTTCGGGAGGGGGGACCGTTTCACCCCTCCACTTT; CDR3: CASSSGGGTVSPLHF
D: TRBD2; J: TRBJ2-2; size: few; V: TRBV13; DNA: TGTGCCAGCAGCCCCGGGACTAGCGGGAACACCGGGGAGCTGTTTTTT; CDR3: CASSPGTSGNTGELFF
D: .; J: TRBJ1-1; size: .; V: TRBV7-8; DNA: TGTGCCAGCAGCTTAGGGTCAGGGCGGGGGAACACTGAAGCTTTCTTT; CDR3: CASSLGSGRGNTEAFF
D: TRBD2; J: TRBJ2-7; size: once; V: TRBV10-1; DNA: TGCGCCAGCAGTGAGTCGAATGGACTAGCGGGAATCGAGCAGTACTTC; CDR3: CASSESNGLAGIEQYF